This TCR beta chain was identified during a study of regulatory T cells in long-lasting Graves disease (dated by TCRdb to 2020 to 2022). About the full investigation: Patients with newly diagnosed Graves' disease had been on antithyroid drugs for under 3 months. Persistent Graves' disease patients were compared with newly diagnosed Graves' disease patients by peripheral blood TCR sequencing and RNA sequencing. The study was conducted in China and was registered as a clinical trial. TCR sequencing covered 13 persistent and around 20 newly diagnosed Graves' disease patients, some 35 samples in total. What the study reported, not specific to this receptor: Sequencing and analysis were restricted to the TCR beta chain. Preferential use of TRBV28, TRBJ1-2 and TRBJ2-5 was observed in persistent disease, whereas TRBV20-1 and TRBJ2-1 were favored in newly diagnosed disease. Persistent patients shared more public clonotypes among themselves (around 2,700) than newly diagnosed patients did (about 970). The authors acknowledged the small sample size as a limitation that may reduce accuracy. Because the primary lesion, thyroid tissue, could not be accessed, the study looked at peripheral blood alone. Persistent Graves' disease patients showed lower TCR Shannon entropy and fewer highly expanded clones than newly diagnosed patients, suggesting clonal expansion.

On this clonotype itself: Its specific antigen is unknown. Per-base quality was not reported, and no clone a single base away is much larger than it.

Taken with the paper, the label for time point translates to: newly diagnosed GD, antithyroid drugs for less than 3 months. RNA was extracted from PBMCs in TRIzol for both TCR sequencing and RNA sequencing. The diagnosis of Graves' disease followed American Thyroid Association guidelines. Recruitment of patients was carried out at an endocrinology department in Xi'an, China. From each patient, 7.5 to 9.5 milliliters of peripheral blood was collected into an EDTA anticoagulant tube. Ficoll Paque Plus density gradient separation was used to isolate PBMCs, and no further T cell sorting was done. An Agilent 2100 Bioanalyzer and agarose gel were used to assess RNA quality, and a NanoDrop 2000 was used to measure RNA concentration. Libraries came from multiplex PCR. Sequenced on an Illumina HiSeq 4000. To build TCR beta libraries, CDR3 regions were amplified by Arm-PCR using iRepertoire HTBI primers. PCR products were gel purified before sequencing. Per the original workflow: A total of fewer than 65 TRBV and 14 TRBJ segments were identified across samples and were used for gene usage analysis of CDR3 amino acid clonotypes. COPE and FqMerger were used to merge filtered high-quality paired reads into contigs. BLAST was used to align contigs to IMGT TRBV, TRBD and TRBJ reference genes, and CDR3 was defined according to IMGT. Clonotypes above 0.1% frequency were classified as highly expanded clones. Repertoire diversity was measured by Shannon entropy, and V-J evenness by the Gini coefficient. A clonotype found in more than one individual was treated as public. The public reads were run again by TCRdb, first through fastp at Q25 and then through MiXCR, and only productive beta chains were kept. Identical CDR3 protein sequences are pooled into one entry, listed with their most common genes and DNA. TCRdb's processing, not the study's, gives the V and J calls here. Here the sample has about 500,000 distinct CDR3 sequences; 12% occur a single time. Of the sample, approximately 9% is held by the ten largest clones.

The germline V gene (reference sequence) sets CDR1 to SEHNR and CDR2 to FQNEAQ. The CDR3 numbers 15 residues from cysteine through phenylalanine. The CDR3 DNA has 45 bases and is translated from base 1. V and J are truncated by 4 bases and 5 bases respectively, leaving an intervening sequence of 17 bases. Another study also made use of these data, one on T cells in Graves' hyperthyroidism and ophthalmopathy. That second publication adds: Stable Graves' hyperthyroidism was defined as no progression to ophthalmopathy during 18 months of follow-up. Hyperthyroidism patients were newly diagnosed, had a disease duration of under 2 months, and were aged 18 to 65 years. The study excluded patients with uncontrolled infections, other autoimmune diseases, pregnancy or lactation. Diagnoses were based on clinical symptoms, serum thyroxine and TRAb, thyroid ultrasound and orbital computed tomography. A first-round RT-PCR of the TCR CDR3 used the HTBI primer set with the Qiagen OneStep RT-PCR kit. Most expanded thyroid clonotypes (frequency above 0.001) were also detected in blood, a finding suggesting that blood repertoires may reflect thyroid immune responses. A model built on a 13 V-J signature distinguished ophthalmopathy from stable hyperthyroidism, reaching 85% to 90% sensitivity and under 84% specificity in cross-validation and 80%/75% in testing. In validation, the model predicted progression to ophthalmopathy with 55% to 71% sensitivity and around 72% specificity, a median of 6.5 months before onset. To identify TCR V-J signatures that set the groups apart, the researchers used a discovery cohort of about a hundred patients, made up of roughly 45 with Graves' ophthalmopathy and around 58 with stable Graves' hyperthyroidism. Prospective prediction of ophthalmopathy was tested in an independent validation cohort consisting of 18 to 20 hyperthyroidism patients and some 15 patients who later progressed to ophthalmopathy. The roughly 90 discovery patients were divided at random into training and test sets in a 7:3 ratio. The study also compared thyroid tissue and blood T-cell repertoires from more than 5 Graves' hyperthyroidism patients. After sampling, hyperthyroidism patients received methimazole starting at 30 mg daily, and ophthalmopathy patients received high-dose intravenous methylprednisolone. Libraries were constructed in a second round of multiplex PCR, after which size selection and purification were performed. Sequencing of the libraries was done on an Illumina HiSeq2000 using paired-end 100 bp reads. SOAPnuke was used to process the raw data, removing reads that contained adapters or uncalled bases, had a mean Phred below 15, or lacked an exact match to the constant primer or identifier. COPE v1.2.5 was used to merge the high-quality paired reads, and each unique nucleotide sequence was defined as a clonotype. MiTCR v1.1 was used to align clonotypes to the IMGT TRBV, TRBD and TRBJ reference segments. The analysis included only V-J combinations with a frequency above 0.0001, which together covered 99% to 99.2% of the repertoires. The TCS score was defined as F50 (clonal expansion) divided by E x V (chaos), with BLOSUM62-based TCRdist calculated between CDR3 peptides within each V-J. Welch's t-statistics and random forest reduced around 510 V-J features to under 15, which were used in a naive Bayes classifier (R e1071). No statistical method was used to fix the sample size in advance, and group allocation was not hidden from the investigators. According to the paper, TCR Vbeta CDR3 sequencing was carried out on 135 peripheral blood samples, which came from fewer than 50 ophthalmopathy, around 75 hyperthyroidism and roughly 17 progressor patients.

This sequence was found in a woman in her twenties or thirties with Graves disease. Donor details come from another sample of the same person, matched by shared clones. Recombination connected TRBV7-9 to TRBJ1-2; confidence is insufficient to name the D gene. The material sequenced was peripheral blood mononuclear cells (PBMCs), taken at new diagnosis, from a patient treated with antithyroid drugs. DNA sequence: TGTGCCAGCAGCTCCGCCGGGAGGCCAGGTTATGGCTACACCTTC. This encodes CASSSAGRPGYGYTF.